The clone carrying this T cell receptor (beta chain) was seen a handful of times. The data belong to a study of OX40 agonist ivuxolimab in advanced cancers. The method was immunoSEQ multiplex PCR; TCRdb's version includes in-frame clones alone and lacks a portion of them. The sample lists 60,000 to 75,000 clones; about four fifths were seen once. Germline V gives CDR1 SNHLY, CDR2 FYNNEI. This CDR3 has 15 amino acids. V gave up 1 base and J gave up 4 bases; unmatched junction bases: 6. The sample was CD4+ or CD8+ T cells sorted from blood, taken in a trial of the OX40 agonist ivuxolimab. The chain uses TRBV2 and TRBJ1-2; 7 nucleotides line up with TRBD1. The sequence was obtained from an adult with an advanced solid tumor such as melanoma, head and neck, liver or kidney cancer. As DNA, the CDR3 is TGTGCCAGCAGTGAAGTAATGCAGGGGGGCTATGGCTACACCTTC. As protein: CASSEVMQGGYGYTF.